This TCR beta chain is from a study of vaccination effects on CD4 cells after COVID-19. Study-level findings and limits: Long after vaccination, the clones induced by infection and by vaccine shrank markedly in size.

As concerns this clone: What it recognizes is unknown.

The protocol was immunoSEQ multiplex PCR, while the TCRdb copy is restricted to in-frame clones and leaves out a portion. Here the sample spans 23,000 or so clones, roughly 76% being singletons. Ahead of sequencing, the ViraFEST assay grew antigen-specific CD4+ T cells using viral peptide pools. Researchers isolated CD4+ T cells once ten to eleven days of culture had elapsed. All participants had two doses of either the BNT162b2 or mRNA-1273 vaccine. Cultures of fewer than 2.5 million PBMC per well contained about 10 IU/ml IL-2 plus 10 ug/ml peptides. On days 3 and 7, fresh IL-2 medium replaced half the medium. The origin of this receptor is a human donor who received a COVID-19 vaccine. Some clones in this sample may be carry-over from other donors' samples. The starting material was CD4+ T cells from PBMCs cultured with SARS-CoV-2 spike peptides, obtained after COVID-19 vaccination.

CDR3 DNA sequence: TGTGCCAGTAGTCCCTACCAACTAGCGGGGGAAGAGACCCAGTACTTC. Translation gives CASSPYQLAGEETQYF. V is TRBV19 and J is TRBJ2-5; 11 bases align to TRBD2. CDR1 and CDR2 (germline): LNHDA, SQIVND (reference sequence). The CDR3 is made up of 16 amino acids. V lost 5 bases, J lost 3 bases, and 8 bases stayed unmatched. Full variable domain (outside the CDR3, taken from reference TRBV19 and TRBJ2-5): DGGITQSPKYLFRKEGQNVTLSCEQNLNHDAMYWYRQDPGQGLRLIYYSQIVNDFQKGDIAEGYSVSREKKESFPLTVTSAQKNPTAFYLCASSPYQLAGEETQYFGPGTRLLVL.